This T cell receptor beta chain was sequenced in a study of blood T cell repertoires in COVID-19. The overall study: Researchers got acute and convalescent COVID-19 samples from the United States, Italy and Spain.

Germline values: CDR1 MNHEY, CDR2 SVGEGT. J was trimmed by 4 bases and V by 5 bases; bases with no gene match: 8. This CDR3 spans 15 amino acids. Under the authors' procedure: Scientists estimated how many nucleated cells there were by amplifying reference gene primers. The data were produced by immunoSEQ multiplex PCR, yet TCRdb's version contains in-frame clones alone and is incomplete. Clone size and V and J calls were adopted from that table, with D and trimming inferred from the DNA. The table has under 250,000 clones, roughly 87% seen once; the top ten hold approximately 11%. The participants were between roughly 18 and 90 years old and came from some 23 US areas. Participant-given clinical history determined each cohort assignment.

This clonotype was sampled from a man under 40 who had recovered from COVID-19. Material for sequencing was PBMCs or T cells enriched from blood (not recorded which). This chain links TRBV6-2 or TRBV6-3 with TRBJ1-5, with 7 positions matching TRBD1. CDR3 DNA: TGTGCCAGCAGTACACAGGGGTTTGGTAATCAGCCCCAGCATTTT. Encoded protein: CASSTQGFGNQPQHF.